A single sample is the source of the 22 T cell receptor beta chains below, sequenced in a study of T cell responses to AZD1222 COVID-19 vaccine. Profiling relied on immunoSEQ multiplex PCR, and the TCRdb table lists in-frame clones only, not all of them. The sample includes more than 85,000 clones, approximately 86% of them seen just once. This specimen was peripheral blood, taken on day 0 of AZD1222 vaccination. These receptors were collected from an adult in good health.

The chain links TRBV9 to TRBJ1-1; TRBD1 might be the D (6 bases). The ends were cut back, 2 bases at V and 3 bases at J, with 11 bases in the middle. CDR1 is SGDLS, CDR2 YYNGEE, per germline. The CDR3 has 14 residues. The CDR3 nucleotides read TGTGCCAGCAGCGTCGCAGGACAGTACACTGAAGCTTTCTTT. Translating it yields CASSVAGQYTEAFF.

The chain's CDR3 is CASSLSASGRARETQYF. The CDR3 coding sequence is TGTGCCAGCAGTTTATCAGCAAGCGGGAGGGCTAGGGAGACCCAGTACTTC. This chain connects TRBV28 to TRBJ2-5; TRBD2 matches at 10 bases. Germline values: CDR1 MDHEN, CDR2 SYDVKM. CDR3 length equals 17 residues. J lost 5 bases, V lost 1 base, and 10 bases had no gene match.

This chain joins TRBV16 and TRBJ1-5; 7 bases agree with TRBD1. Germline trimming cut 6 bases from V and 7 bases from J; bases unmatched to any gene: 12. The CDR3 sequence is 15 residues long. The germline gives CDR1 KGHSY, CDR2 FQNENV. Written as DNA, the CDR3 is TGTGCCAGCAGTCCTGACAGGGTGGGAAGACAGCCCCAGCATTTT. It yields the protein CASSPDRVGRQPQHF.

This sequence joins TRBV5-1 and TRBJ1-3; 9 nucleotides line up with TRBD1. The V and J ends lost 4 bases and 7 bases, in that order; junction bases with no gene match: 12. This CDR3 has 16 residues. CDR1 is SGHRS and CDR2 is YFSETQ in the germline V gene. CDR3 DNA sequence: TGCGCCAGCAGCCCGGGACAGGGCCTAGGTTGGAACACCATATATTTT. Protein: CASSPGQGLGWNTIYF.

This chain connects TRBV19 to TRBJ2-3, with D perhaps TRBD2 (5 bases). CDR1 is LNHDA and CDR2 is SQIVND in the germline V gene (reference sequence). The CDR3 runs to 14 residues. V lost 6 bases and J lost 4, with 14 bases in between. CDR3 sequence: CASSPGSSADTQYF. In DNA form, the CDR3 reads TGTGCCAGTAGCCCGGGATCCTCGGCAGATACGCAGTATTTT.

This clone was recorded once. This chain links TRBV9 with TRBJ1-2; the match to TRBD1 covers 7 bases. Trimming cost V 3 bases and J 5 bases; bases outside gene matches: 10. The V gene's germline CDR1 is SGDLS and CDR2 YYNGEE. This CDR3 has 15 amino acids. CDR3 region: CASSESQGGQYGYTF. CDR3 DNA: TGTGCCAGCAGCGAATCCCAAGGGGGACAGTATGGCTACACCTTC.

The chain recombines TRBV27 with TRBJ2-3, with a tentative D call TRBD2 (5 bases). This CDR3 is built from 15 residues. With 3 bases removed from V and 3 bases from J, the gap between germline ends came to 13 bases. Germline CDR1 is MNHEY and CDR2 is SMNVEV (reference sequence). CDR3 region: CASSFRRTGTDTQYF. CDR3 nucleotide sequence: TGTGCCAGCAGTTTTAGGCGGACTGGAACAGATACGCAGTATTTT.

V and J are TRBV4-3 and TRBJ2-6; D may be TRBD2 (5 bases). In germline, CDR1 is LGHNA, CDR2 YSLEER. V was shortened by 2 bases and J by 4 bases, with 12 bases between the two germline ends. This CDR3 region has 16 residues. This CDR3 is CASSQISGSGANVLTF. CDR3 DNA: TGCGCCAGCAGCCAAATTTCGGGGTCCGGGGCCAACGTCCTGACTTTC.

The J gene is TRBJ2-1, the V gene TRBV7-3; D is tentatively TRBD1 or TRBD2 (6 bases each). Germline CDR1 and CDR2: SGHTA and FQGTGA. The CDR3 contains 15 residues. Trimming stripped 5 bases from V and 3 bases from J, with 14 bases between. CDR3 loop: CASSDSGGIYNEQFF. CDR3 DNA sequence: TGTGCCAGCAGCGATTCCGGGGGCATCTACAATGAGCAGTTCTTC.

The rearrangement joins TRBV19 to TRBJ2-1, with 14 bases identical to TRBD2. After removal of 7 bases from V and 12 bases from J, the junction contained 8 bases not matched to a gene. Germline V lookup: CDR1 LNHDA, CDR2 SQIVND (reference sequence). CDR3 length: 14 amino acids. The CDR3 loop reads CASIGTSGGAGQFF. The CDR3 DNA is TGTGCCAGTATCGGGACTAGCGGGGGCGCAGGGCAGTTCTTC.

V gene TRBV30 combines with J gene TRBJ2-5; D unclear. This CDR3 comprises 14 residues. With 3 bases removed from V and 1 base from J, the gap between germline ends came to 12 bases. CDR1 is GTSNPN, CDR2 SVGIG, per germline (reference sequence). CDR3 in DNA: TGTGCCTGGAGCCTCTTAAACAGCCAAGAGACCCAGTACTTC. This gives the protein CAWSLLNSQETQYF.

This rearrangement joins TRBV5-6 to TRBJ1-2; D ambiguous. V shed 2 bases and J shed 6 bases, with 5 bases lying between them. The germline V gene has CDR1 SGHDT and CDR2 YYEEEE. CDR3 length: 11 residues. Written as DNA, the CDR3 is TGTGCCAGCAGCTTAAATAATGGCTACACCTTC. As protein: CASSLNNGYTF.

This clone was counted once. V gene TRBV28 combines with J gene TRBJ1-3; perhaps TRBD1 as D (5 bases). V lost 6 bases and J 5 bases, leaving 17 bases between the germline ends. This CDR3 has 15 amino acids. The germline V gene encodes CDR1 MDHEN and CDR2 SYDVKM. CDR3 amino acids: CASSPAQGPRNTIYF. CDR3 nucleotide sequence: TGTGCCAGCAGCCCAGCTCAGGGACCCAGAAACACCATATATTTT.

The chain employs TRBV27 and TRBJ1-6, with D tentatively TRBD1 (6 bases). The CDR3 covers 15 residues. The V gene's germline CDR1 is MNHEY and CDR2 SMNVEV (reference sequence). V was shortened by 5 bases and J by 4 bases, with 12 bases between the two germline ends. The CDR3 spells CASSPNREYNSPLHF. CDR3 sequence (DNA): TGTGCCAGCAGTCCTAACAGGGAATATAATTCACCCCTCCACTTT.

J is TRBJ2-5 and V is TRBV7-2, with D possibly TRBD2 on 6 matching bases. This CDR3 spans 14 amino acids. V lost 5 bases and J 0 bases, leaving 10 bases between the germline ends. Germline assignment: CDR1 SGHTA and CDR2 FQGNSA. CDR3 DNA sequence: TGTGCCAGCAGCATTGGACTACACCAAGAGACCCAGTACTTC. This encodes CASSIGLHQETQYF. The whole variable domain, remainder taken from reference TRBV7-2 and TRBJ2-5, is GAGVSQSPSNKVTEKGKDVELRCDPISGHTALYWYRQSLGQGLEFLIYFQGNSAPDKSGLPSDRFSAERTGGSVSTLTIQRTQQEDSAVYLCASSIGLHQETQYFGPGTRLLVL.

The V call is TRBV5-5, the J call TRBJ2-7; D is perhaps TRBD2 (6 bases). V lost 3 bases to trimming and J lost 2 bases, with 18 bases between them. Germline-derived CDR1 and CDR2 are SGHKS and YYEKEE (reference sequence). CDR3 length: 16 residues. The CDR3 is CASSSRPGTAPYEQYF. The CDR3 bases are TGTGCCAGCAGCTCGAGGCCCGGGACTGCCCCCTACGAGCAGTACTTC.

V is TRBV12-3 or TRBV12-4 and J is TRBJ2-1; D uncertain. The CDR3 consists of 13 residues. Trimming removed 5 bases at V and 9 bases at J, with 14 bases between. The CDR3 coding sequence is TGTGCCAGCAGTCCCAAGACTGATCCTGAGCAGTTCTTC. Translation: CASSPKTDPEQFF.

The chain is built from TRBV9 and TRBJ2-2; TRBD2 agrees at 9 bases. Germline CDR1 is SGDLS and CDR2 is YYNGEE. This CDR3 contains 18 residues. V gave up 3 bases and J gave up 7 bases; unmatched junction bases: 16. The CDR3 sequence: CASSARLAVLGGIGELFF. The CDR3 bases are TGTGCCAGCAGCGCCCGACTAGCGGTACTAGGGGGCATCGGGGAGCTGTTTTTT.

The chain employs TRBV19 and TRBJ2-2, with D possibly TRBD2 on 5 matching bases. The CDR3 spans 13 residues. V lost 4 bases and J 5 bases, leaving 8 bases between the germline ends. Germline CDR1 is LNHDA and CDR2 is SQIVND (reference sequence). CDR3 DNA: TGTGCCAGTAGTACTAGCAGGACCGGGGAGCTGTTTTTT. The encoded protein is CASSTSRTGELFF.

The chain uses TRBV7-6 and TRBJ2-3; no clear D gene. This CDR3 is 15 amino acids long. Germline assignment: CDR1 SGHVS and CDR2 FNYEAQ. The germline V and J ends were trimmed by 1 base and 2 bases, with 10 bases remaining between them. CDR3 sequence reads: CASSLEFSVTDTQYF. The DNA of the CDR3 is TGTGCCAGCAGCTTAGAGTTCTCGGTCACAGATACGCAGTATTTT.

The genes are TRBV7-9 and TRBJ2-7; tentative D call: TRBD1 (6 bases). V was pared by 4 bases and J by 2 bases, with 15 bases between. The CDR3 spans 15 residues. In germline, CDR1 is SEHNR, CDR2 FQNEAQ (reference sequence). CDR3 amino acids: CASSSVRTGTYEQYF. The CDR3 DNA is TGTGCCAGCAGCTCCGTTCGAACAGGGACCTACGAGCAGTACTTC.

The chain carries TRBV7-6 and TRBJ2-2; D ambiguous. V lost 3 bases and J 6 bases, leaving 17 bases between the germline ends. Germline assignment: CDR1 SGHVS and CDR2 FNYEAQ. The CDR3 is 16 amino acids. CDR3 residues: CASSFVSSALSGELFF. CDR3 DNA sequence: TGTGCCAGCAGCTTTGTTTCGTCAGCCCTCTCCGGGGAGCTGTTTTTT.